This T cell receptor (beta chain) comes out of a study of T cell responses to AZD1222 COVID-19 vaccine. Germline V CDR1 and CDR2: SNHLY, FYNNEI. CDR3 length equals 13 residues. V was pared by 10 bases and J by 9 bases, with 9 bases of the junction left unmatched. Sequencing was performed with immunoSEQ multiplex PCR; in TCRdb, only in-frame clones are kept and a portion is missing. The sample includes some 130,000 clones, approximately 94% seen only once; the top ten take more than 8.5%. This sample comprised peripheral blood, obtained on day 0 of AZD1222 vaccination. This chain links TRBV2 with TRBJ1-1, with 12 bases fitting TRBD1. The receptor comes from an adult in good health. DNA for the CDR3: TGTGCCACAAAACCGGGACAGGGGGCAAAAGCTTTCTTT. Protein: CATKPGQGAKAFF.